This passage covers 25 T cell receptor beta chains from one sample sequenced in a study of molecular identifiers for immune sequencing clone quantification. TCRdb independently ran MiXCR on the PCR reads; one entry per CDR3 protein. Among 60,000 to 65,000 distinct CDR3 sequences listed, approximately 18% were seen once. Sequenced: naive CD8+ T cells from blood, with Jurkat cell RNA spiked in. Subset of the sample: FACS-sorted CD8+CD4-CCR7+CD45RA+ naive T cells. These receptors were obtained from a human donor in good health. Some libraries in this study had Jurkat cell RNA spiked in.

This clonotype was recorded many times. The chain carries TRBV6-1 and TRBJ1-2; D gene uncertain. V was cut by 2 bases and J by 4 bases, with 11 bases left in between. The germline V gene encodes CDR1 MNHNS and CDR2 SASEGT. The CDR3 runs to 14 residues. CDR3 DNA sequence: TGTGCCAGCAGTGAATTCGGCACCACCTATGGCTACACCTTC. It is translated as CASSEFGTTYGYTF.

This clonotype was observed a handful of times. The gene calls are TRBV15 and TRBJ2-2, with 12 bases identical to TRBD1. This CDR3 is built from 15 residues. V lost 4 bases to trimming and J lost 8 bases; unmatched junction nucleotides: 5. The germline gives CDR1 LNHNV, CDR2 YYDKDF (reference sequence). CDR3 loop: CATSIGTGGSGELFF. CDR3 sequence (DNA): TGTGCCACCAGCATCGGGACAGGGGGCAGTGGGGAGCTGTTTTTT.

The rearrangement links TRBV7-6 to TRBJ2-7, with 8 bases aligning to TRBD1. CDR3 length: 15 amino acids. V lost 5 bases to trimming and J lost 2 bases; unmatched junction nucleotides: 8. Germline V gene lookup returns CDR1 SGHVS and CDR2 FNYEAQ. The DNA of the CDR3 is TGTGCCAGCAGCCCGGAGACAGGGGCACCCTACGAGCAGTACTTC. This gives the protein CASSPETGAPYEQYF. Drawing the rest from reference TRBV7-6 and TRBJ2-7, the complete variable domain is GAGVSQSPRYKVTKRGQDVALRCDPISGHVSLYWYRQALGQGPEFLTYFNYEAQQDKSGLPNDRFSAERPEGSISTLTIQRTEQRDSAMYRCASSPETGAPYEQYFGPGTRLTVT.

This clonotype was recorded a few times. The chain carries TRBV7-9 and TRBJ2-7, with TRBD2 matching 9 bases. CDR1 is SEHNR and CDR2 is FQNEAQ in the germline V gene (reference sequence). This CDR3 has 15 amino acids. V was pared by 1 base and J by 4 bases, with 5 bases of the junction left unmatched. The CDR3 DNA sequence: TGTGCCAGCAGCTTAGTCCCTAGCGGGGAATACGAGCAGTACTTC. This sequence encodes CASSLVPSGEYEQYF.

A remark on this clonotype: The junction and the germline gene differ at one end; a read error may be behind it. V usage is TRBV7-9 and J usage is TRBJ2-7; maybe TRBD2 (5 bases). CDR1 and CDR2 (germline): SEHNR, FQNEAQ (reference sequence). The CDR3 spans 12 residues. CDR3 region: CASSSLTEEQHF. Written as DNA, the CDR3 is TGTGCCAGCAGCTCGTTAACGGAGGAGCAGCACTTC.

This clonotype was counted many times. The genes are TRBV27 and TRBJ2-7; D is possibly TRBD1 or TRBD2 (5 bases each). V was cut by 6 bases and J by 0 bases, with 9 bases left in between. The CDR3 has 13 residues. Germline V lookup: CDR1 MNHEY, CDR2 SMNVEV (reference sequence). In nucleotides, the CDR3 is TGTGCCAGCAGCGCCGGGGCCTCCTACGAGCAGTACTTC. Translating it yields CASSAGASYEQYF.

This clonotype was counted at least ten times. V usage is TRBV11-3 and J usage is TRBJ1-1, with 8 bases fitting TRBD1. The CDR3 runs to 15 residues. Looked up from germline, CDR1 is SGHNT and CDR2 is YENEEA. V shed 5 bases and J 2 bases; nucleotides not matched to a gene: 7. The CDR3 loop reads CASSPRDRLNTEAFF. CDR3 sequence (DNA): TGTGCCAGCAGCCCTCGGGACAGGCTTAACACTGAAGCTTTCTTT.

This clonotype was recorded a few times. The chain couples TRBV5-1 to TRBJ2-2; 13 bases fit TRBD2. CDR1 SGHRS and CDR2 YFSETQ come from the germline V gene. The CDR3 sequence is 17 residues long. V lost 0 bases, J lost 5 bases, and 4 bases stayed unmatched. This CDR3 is CASSLVLAGGPTGELFF. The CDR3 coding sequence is TGCGCCAGCAGCTTGGTACTAGCGGGAGGGCCGACCGGGGAGCTGTTTTTT.

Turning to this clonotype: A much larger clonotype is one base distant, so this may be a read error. Here the CDR3 reads CASGPTGPYTDTQYF. CDR3 DNA sequence: TGTGCCAGCGGACCTACAGGGCCATACACAGATACGCAGTATTTT. The gene calls are TRBV5-3 and TRBJ2-3; the D gene is possibly TRBD1 (6 bases). TRBV5-3 is an open reading frame whose function is uncertain. Trimming pared 8 bases from V and 2 bases from J, leaving 18 bases between. This CDR3 region has 15 residues.

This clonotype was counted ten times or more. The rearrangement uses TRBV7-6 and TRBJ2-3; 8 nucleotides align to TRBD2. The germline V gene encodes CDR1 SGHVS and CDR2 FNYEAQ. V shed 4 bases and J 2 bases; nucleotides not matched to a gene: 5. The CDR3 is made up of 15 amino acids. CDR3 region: CASSSTSGYTDTQYF. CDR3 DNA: TGTGCCAGCAGCTCCACTAGCGGATACACAGATACGCAGTATTTT.

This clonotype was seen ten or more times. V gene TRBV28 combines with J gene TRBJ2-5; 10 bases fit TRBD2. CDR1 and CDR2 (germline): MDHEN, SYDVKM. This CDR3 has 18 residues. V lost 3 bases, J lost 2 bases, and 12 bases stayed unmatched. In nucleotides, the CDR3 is TGTGCCAGCAGTTTTGGTCCTAGCGGGAGAATGGGGCAAGAGACCCAGTACTTC. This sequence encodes CASSFGPSGRMGQETQYF.

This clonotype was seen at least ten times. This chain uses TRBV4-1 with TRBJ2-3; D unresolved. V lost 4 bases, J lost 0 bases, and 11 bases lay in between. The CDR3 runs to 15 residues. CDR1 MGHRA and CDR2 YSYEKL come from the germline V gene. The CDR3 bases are TGCGCCAGCAGCCTCGCCTCCCGCAGCACAGATACGCAGTATTTT. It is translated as CASSLASRSTDTQYF.

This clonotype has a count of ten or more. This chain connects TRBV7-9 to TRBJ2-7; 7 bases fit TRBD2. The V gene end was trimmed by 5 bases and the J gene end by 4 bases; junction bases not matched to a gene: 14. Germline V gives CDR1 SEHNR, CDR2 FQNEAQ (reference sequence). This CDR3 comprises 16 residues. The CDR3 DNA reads TGTGCCAGCAGCACGATAGCGGGCTATTTTAAATACGAGCAGTACTTC. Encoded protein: CASSTIAGYFKYEQYF.

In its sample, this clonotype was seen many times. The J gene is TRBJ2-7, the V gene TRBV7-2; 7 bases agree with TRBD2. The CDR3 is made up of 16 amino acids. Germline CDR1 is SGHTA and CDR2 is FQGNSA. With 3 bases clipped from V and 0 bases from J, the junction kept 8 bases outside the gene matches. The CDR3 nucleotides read TGTGCCAGCAGCTTTGGCTTAGCGGGCCCCTCCTACGAGCAGTACTTC. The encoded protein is CASSFGLAGPSYEQYF.

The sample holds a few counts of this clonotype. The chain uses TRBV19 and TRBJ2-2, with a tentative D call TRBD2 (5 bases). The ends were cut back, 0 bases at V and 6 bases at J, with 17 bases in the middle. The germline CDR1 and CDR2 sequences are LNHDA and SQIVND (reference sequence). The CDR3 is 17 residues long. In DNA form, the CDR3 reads TGTGCCAGTAGTATAGATAGAGAGGGAGTACATCCCGGGGAGCTGTTTTTT. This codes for CASSIDREGVHPGELFF.

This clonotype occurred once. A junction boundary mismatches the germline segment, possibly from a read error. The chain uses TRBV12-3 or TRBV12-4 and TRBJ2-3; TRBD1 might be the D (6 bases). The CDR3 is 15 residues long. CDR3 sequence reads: CAGSLPLGAEDTQYF. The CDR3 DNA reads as TGTGCCGGCAGCCTACCCCTGGGGGCAGAAGATACGCAGTATTTT.

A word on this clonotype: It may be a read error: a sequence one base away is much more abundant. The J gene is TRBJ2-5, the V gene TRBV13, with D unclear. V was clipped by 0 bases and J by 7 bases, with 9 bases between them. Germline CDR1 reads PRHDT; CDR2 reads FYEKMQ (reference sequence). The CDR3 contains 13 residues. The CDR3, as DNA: TGTGCCAGCAGCTTAGGAGCCCCAGGGACCCAGTACTTC. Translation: CASSLGAPGTQYF.

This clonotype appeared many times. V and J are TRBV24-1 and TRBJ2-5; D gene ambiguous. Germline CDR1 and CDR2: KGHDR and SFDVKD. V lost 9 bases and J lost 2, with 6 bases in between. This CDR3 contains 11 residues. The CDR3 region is CATGRQETQYF. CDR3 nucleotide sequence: TGTGCCACCGGACGGCAAGAGACCCAGTACTTC.

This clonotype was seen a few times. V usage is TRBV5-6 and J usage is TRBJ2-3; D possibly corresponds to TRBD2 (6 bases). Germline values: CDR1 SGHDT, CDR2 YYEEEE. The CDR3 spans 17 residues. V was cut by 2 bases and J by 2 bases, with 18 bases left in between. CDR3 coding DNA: TGTGCCAGCAGCTTCGTACCGACGGGACTGCCCACAGATACGCAGTATTTT. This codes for CASSFVPTGLPTDTQYF.

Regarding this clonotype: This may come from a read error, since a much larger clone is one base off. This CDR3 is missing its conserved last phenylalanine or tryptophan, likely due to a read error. The CDR3: CSAKREDYNEQFL. The CDR3 nucleotides read TGCAGTGCAAAGCGGGAGGACTACAATGAGCAGTTCCTC. The V call is TRBV20-1, the J call TRBJ2-1, with 9 bases identical to TRBD2. The V gene's germline CDR1 is DFQATT and CDR2 SNEGSKA (reference sequence). V was pared by 6 bases and J by 3 bases, with 3 bases of the junction left unmatched. The CDR3 is 13 residues long.

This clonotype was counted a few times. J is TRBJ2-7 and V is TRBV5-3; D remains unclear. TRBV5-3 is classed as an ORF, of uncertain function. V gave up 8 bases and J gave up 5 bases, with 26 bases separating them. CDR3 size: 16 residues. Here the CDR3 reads CASSRDGLGRINEQYF. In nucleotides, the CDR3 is TGTGCCAGCAGCCGAGATGGCTTGGGCCGGATCAACGAGCAGTACTTC.

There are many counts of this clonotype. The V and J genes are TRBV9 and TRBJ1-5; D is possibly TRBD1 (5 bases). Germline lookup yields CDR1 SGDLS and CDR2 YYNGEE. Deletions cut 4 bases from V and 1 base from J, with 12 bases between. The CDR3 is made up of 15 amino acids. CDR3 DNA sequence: TGTGCCAGCAGCCCTACTGGGGGGAGCAATCAGCCCCAGCATTTT. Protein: CASSPTGGSNQPQHF.

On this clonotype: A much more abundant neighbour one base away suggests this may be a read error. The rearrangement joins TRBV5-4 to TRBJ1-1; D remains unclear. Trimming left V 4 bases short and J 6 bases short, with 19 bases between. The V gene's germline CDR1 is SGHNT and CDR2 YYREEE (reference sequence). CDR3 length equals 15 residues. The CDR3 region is CASSPWRSSAPEAFF. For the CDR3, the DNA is TGTGCCAGCAGCCCGTGGAGGAGCAGTGCCCCTGAAGCTTTCTTT.

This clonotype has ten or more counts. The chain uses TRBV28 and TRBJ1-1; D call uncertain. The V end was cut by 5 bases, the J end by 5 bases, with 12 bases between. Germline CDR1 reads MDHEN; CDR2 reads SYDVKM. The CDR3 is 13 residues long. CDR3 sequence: CASSNGRRTEAFF. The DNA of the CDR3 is TGTGCCAGCAGTAACGGGAGGCGGACTGAAGCTTTCTTT. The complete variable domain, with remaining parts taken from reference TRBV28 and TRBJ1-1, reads DVKVTQSSRYLVKRTGEKVFLECVQDMDHENMFWYRQDPGLGLRLIYFSYDVKMKEKGDIPEGYSVSREKKERFSLILESASTNQTSMYLCASSNGRRTEAFFGQGTRLTVV.

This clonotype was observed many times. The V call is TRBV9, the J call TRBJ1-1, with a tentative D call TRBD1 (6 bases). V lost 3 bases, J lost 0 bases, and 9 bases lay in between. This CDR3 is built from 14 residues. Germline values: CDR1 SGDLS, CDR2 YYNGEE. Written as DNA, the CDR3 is TGTGCCAGCAGCGAGGACAGTATGAACACTGAAGCTTTCTTT. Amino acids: CASSEDSMNTEAFF.